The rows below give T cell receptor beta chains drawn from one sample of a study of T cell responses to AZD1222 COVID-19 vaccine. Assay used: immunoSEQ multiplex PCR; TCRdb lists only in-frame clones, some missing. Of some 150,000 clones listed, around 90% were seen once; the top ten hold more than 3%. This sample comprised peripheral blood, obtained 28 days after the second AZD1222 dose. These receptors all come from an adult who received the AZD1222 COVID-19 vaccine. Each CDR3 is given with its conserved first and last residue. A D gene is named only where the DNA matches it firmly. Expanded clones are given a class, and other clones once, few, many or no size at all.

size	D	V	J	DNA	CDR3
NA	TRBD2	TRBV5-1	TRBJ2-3	TGCGCCAGCAGCTTGGCCGCGGGGGTCAGAGATACGCAGTATTTT	CASSLAAGVRDTQYF
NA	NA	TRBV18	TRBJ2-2	TGTGCCAGCTCCTCCGACAGAGCAACGAACACCGGGGAGCTGTTTTTT	CASSSDRATNTGELFF
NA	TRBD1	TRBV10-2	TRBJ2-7	TGCGCCAGCCGCACAAACAGGGGCAACGAGCAGTACTTC	CASRTNRGNEQYF
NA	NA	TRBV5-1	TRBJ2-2	TGCGCCAGCAGCTTAATGGGACTTCACACCGGGGAGCTGTTTTTT	CASSLMGLHTGELFF
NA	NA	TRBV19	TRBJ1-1	TGTGCCAGCAGACAGGCGACTGAAGCTTTCTTT	CASRQATEAFF
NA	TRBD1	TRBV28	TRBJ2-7	TGTGCCAGCAGTCCACCTAAAGGGACAGCTTCCTACGAGCAGTACTTC	CASSPPKGTASYEQYF
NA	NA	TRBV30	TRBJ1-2	TGTGCCTGGAAAGGAATTTTCAGGGGAGGGGGCTACACCTTC	CAWKGIFRGGGYTF
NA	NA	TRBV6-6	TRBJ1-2	TGTGCCAGCAGTTGGACCATCCGGGAGGGCTACACCTTC	CASSWTIREGYTF
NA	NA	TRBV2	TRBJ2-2	TGTGCCAGCACTATAGCGAGCACCGGGGAGCTGTTTTTT	CASTIASTGELFF
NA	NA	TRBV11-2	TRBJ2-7	TGTGCCAGCAGCTTACCTCTCTCCTACGAGCAGTACTTC	CASSLPLSYEQYF
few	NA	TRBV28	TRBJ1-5	TGTGCCAGCAGCGAGCTCACGCAGCCCCAGCATTTT	CASSELTQPQHF
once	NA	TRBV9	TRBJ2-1	TGTGCCAGCAGCGGCCGCGGCGCGAGCTCCTACAATGAGCAGTTCTTC	CASSGRGASSYNEQFF
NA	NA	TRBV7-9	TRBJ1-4	TGTGCCAGCAGCTCGTCCGACCCATTTTCCGAGAGGGCAAAACTGTTTTTT	CASSSSDPFSERAKLFF
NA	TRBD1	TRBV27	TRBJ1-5	TGTGCCAGCTCAACCCCCCCGACAGGGAAACTGAATAGCAATCAGCCCCAGCATTTT	CASSTPPTGKLNSNQPQHF
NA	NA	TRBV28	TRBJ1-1	TGTGCCAGCAGTTTACCCGGGGAGATGAACACTGAAGCTTTCTTT	CASSLPGEMNTEAFF
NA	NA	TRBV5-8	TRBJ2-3	TGTGCCAGCAGCGCTAAAGGGGGGGGCACAGATACGCAGTATTTT	CASSAKGGGTDTQYF
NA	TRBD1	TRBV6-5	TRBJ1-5	TGTGCCAGCAGTTACTCGAGACAGGGGCAGCCCCAGCATTTT	CASSYSRQGQPQHF
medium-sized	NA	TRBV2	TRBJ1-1	TGTGCCAGCAGTGAAGTGGGGCGGGGAGCTTTCTTT	CASSEVGRGAFF
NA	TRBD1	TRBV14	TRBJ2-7	TGTGCCAGCAGCCAAGTCACAGGGGCCCGTGGAGGCGAGCAGTACTTC	CASSQVTGARGGEQYF
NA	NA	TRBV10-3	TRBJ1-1	TGTGCCATCAGTGCTGACTCCAAGAACACTGAAGCTTTCTTT	CAISADSKNTEAFF
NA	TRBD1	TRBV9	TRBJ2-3	TGTGCCAGCAGCGTAGGAGGGACAGGGGGCGCGGATACGCAGTATTTT	CASSVGGTGGADTQYF
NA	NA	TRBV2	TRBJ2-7	TGTGCCAGCGAGGGCGTTGGGTCCTACGAGCAGTACTTC	CASEGVGSYEQYF
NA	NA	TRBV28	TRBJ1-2	TGTGCCAGCAGTAAAAGACAGGCAGGCGGCTACACCTTC	CASSKRQAGGYTF
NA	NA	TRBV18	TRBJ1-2	TGTGCCAGCTCACCCACCCCGCCCCAGGTTTTTGCTCGGTATGGCTACACCTTC	CASSPTPPQVFARYGYTF
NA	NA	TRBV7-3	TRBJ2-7	TGTGCCAGCAGCCGAGATACAGGGCTCGAGCAGTACTTC	CASSRDTGLEQYF
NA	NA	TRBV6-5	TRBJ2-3	TGTGCCAGCAGTTTGCGGGGGCCCCCAACCCCAGATACGCAGTATTTT	CASSLRGPPTPDTQYF
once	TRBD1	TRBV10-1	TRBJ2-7	TGCGCCAGCAGTGAAGGACAGGGTGGAGACGACGAGCAGTACTTC	CASSEGQGGDDEQYF
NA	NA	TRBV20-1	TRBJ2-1	TGCAGTGCTAGTCTCCTAGCGAAGTTCAATGAGCAGTTCTTC	CSASLLAKFNEQFF